The clone carrying this T cell receptor (beta chain) was found a few times. The antigen is not known. TCRdb passed the RT-PCR reads through MiXCR, listing each CDR3 protein once. This repertoire shows 800,000 or so distinct CDR3 sequences, about 20% found once; its top ten account for around 9.6%. The data were obtained in a study of response to subunit inactivated influenza vaccine. Study-level findings and limits: Researchers suggested that each seasonal influenza vaccination recruits few new T cells.

Material: PBMCs from blood, obtained roughly 5 days after vaccination. The TCR sequence derives from a man aged 45 to 65 who received an inactivated influenza vaccine.

The CDR3 sequence is CASSVMLAGDNEQFF. CDR3 coding DNA: TGTGCCAGCAGCGTAATGCTAGCGGGAGACAATGAGCAGTTCTTC. This rearrangement joins TRBV9 to TRBJ2-1, with TRBD2 matching over 10 bases. Per the germline V gene, CDR1 is SGDLS and CDR2 is YYNGEE. The J segment lost 5 bases and the V segment lost 1 base, leaving 3 bases of the junction unmatched. This CDR3 has 15 residues.